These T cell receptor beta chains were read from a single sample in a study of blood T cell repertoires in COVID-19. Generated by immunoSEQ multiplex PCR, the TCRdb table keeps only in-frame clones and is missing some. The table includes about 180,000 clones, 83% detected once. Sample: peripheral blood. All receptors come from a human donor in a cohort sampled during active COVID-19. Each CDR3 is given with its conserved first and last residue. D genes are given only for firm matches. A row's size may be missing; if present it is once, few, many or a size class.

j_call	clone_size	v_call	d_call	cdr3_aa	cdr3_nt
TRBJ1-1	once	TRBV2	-	CASSEARGNTEAFF	TGTGCCAGCAGTGAAGCGCGGGGGAACACTGAAGCTTTCTTT
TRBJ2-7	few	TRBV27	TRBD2	CASRGLSEQYF	TGTGCCAGCCGGGGACTAAGCGAGCAGTACTTC
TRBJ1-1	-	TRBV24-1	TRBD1	CATSVLQGSTEAFF	TGTGCCACCAGTGTCCTACAGGGGAGCACTGAAGCTTTCTTT
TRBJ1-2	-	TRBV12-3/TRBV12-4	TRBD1	CASSQGGGYTF	TGTGCCAGCTCCCAGGGGGGCGGCTACACCTTC
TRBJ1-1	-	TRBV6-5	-	CASSRQYTEAFF	TGTGCCAGCAGTCGACAGTACACTGAAGCTTTCTTT
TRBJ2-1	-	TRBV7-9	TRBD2	CASSLAVGSGGYNEQFF	TGTGCCAGCAGCTTAGCGGTCGGGAGCGGGGGCTACAATGAGCAGTTCTTC
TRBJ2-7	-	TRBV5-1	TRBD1	CASSWDSSYEQYF	TGCGCCAGCAGCTGGGACAGCTCCTACGAGCAGTACTTC
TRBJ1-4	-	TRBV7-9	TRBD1	CASGFFGTGVEKLFF	TGTGCCAGCGGTTTCTTCGGGACAGGGGTGGAAAAACTGTTTTTT
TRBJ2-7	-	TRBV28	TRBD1	CASTPRGDRGLHEQYF	TGTGCCAGCACTCCAAGGGGGGACAGGGGGCTACACGAGCAGTACTTC
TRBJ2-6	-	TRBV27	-	CASSRTDISGANVLTF	TGTGCCAGCAGCCGGACAGACATCTCTGGGGCCAACGTCCTGACTTTC
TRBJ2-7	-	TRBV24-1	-	CATSDPRDNSYEQYF	TGTGCCACCAGTGACCCTCGGGACAACTCCTACGAGCAGTACTTC
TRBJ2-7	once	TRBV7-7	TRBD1	CASSLARQGSQSAYYEQYF	TGTGCTAGCAGCTTAGCGCGACAGGGGTCTCAATCAGCATACTACGAGCAGTACTTC
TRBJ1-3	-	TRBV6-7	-	CASSPSWDRNTIYF	TGTGCCAGCAGCCCGTCCTGGGACAGAAACACCATATATTTT
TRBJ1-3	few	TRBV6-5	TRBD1	CASRPTGMDTIYF	TGTGCCAGCAGACCGACAGGGATGGACACCATATATTTT
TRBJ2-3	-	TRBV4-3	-	CASSQTPPYTDTQYF	TGCGCCAGCAGCCAAACTCCTCCGTACACAGATACGCAGTATTTT
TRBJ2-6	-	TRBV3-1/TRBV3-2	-	CASSQDDSQPGANVLTF	TGTGCCAGCAGCCAAGATGACAGTCAACCTGGGGCCAACGTCCTGACTTTC
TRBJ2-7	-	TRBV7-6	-	CASSFQGHSGSYEQYF	TGTGCCAGCAGCTTTCAGGGACATTCAGGTTCCTACGAGCAGTACTTC
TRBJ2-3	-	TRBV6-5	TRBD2	CATRLAGDTDTQYF	TGTGCCACCCGACTAGCGGGAGACACAGATACGCAGTATTTT
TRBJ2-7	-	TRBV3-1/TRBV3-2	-	CASSQDLLRAKEQYF	TGTGCCAGCAGCCAAGATTTATTGCGGGCCAAGGAGCAGTACTTC
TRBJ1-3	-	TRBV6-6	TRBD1	CASSRDRLVSFSGNTIYF	TGTGCCAGCAGTCGGGACAGGCTTGTTTCATTCTCTGGAAACACCATATATTTT
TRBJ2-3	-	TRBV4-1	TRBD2	CASSQGGTSGGMIDTQYF	TGCGCCAGCAGCCAAGGTGGGACTAGCGGGGGGATGATAGATACGCAGTATTTT
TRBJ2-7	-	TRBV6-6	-	CASSGAGASGEQYF	TGTGCCAGCAGTGGCGCGGGGGCGAGCGGCGAGCAGTACTTC
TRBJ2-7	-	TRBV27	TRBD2	CASSSPLAGSSYEQYF	TGTGCCAGCAGTTCCCCTCTAGCGGGGTCCTCCTACGAGCAGTACTTC
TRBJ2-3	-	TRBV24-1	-	CATSDFLADTQYF	TGTGCCACCAGTGATTTTTTAGCAGATACGCAGTATTTT
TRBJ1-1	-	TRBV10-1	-	CASSERKRDTEAFF	TGCGCCAGCAGTGAGAGGAAACGGGACACTGAAGCTTTCTTT
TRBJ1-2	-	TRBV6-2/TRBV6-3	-	CASSGAPDYGYTF	TGTGCCAGCAGTGGGGCTCCAGACTATGGCTACACCTTC
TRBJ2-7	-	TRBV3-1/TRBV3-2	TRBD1	CASSQGDRGINF	TGTGCCAGCAGCCAAGGGGACAGGGGAATCAACTTC
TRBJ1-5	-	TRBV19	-	CASTSLPGLGPQHF	TGTGCCAGTACCTCTCTCCCGGGTTTGGGGCCCCAGCATTTT
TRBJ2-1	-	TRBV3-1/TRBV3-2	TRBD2	CASSLTSGREIEQFF	TGTGCCAGCAGCCTTACTAGCGGGAGGGAGATTGAGCAGTTCTTC
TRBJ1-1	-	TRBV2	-	CASSEAGHRASEAFF	TGTGCCAGCAGTGAAGCGGGGCACAGGGCCTCTGAAGCTTTCTTT
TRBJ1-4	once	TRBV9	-	CASSVAPTAEKLFF	TGTGCCAGCAGCGTAGCCCCGACAGCCGAAAAACTGTTTTTT
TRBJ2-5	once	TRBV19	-	CASSMGSLATQYF	TGTGCCAGTAGTATGGGCTCCCTAGCGACCCAGTACTTC
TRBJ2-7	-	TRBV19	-	CASSIGNSYEQYF	TGTGCCAGTAGTATAGGGAACAGCTACGAGCAGTACTTC
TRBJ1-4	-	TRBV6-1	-	CASSEAGDLREKLFF	TGTGCCAGCAGTGAAGCCGGGGACTTAAGGGAAAAACTGTTTTTT
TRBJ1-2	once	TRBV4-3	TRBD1	CASSPQGAIYGYTF	TGCGCCAGCAGCCCGCAGGGGGCGATCTATGGCTACACCTTC
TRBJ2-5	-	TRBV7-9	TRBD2	CASSQAGGPETQYF	TGTGCCAGCAGCCAAGCGGGGGGGCCGGAGACCCAGTACTTC
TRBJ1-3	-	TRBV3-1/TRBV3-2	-	CASSPQDSGNTIYF	TGTGCCAGCAGCCCACAGGACTCTGGAAACACCATATATTTT
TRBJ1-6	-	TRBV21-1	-	CASSTTGTNYNSPLHF	TGTGCCAGCAGCACCACAGGGACCAACTATAATTCACCCCTCCACTTT
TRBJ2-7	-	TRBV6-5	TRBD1	CASRRTGGYEQYF	TGTGCCAGCAGGAGGACAGGGGGCTACGAGCAGTACTTC
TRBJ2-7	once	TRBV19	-	CASSTVSYEQYF	TGTGCCAGTAGTACAGTTTCCTACGAGCAGTACTTC
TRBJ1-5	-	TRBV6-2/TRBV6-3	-	CASSAGTRYSNQPQHF	TGTGCCAGCAGTGCTGGGACACGTTATAGCAATCAGCCCCAGCATTTT
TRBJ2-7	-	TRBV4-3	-	CASSQGQGQFYEQYF	TGCGCCAGCAGCCAAGGGCAGGGTCAGTTCTACGAGCAGTACTTC